The 19 T cell receptor beta chains in this list originate from one sample, sequenced in a study of T cell responses to AZD1222 COVID-19 vaccine. The table came from immunoSEQ multiplex PCR; TCRdb's copy has only in-frame clones and leaves some out. The table has about 67,000 clones, 83% seen once; the top ten hold approximately 5.9%. Sequenced material: peripheral blood, taken 28 days after the second AZD1222 dose. The receptor set was obtained from an adult who received the AZD1222 COVID-19 vaccine.

This sequence joins TRBV18 and TRBJ1-1; possibly TRBD1 for D (5 bases). The V end was cut by 4 bases, the J end by 3 bases, with 9 bases between. The CDR3 extends over 13 amino acids. Germline V gives CDR1 KGHSH, CDR2 LQKENI. The CDR3 bases are TGTGCCAGCTCACAGGGGCGCGACACTGAAGCTTTCTTT. Encoded protein: CASSQGRDTEAFF.

The CDR3 here is CASRSPGQSPRGYYGYTF. The DNA of the CDR3 is TGTGCCAGCAGATCCCCCGGACAGTCACCACGGGGGTACTATGGCTACACCTTC. The gene calls are TRBV28 and TRBJ1-2; weak D call: TRBD1 (6 bases). The CDR3 totals 18 residues. V dropped 6 bases and J dropped 3 bases, with 26 bases sitting between them. The germline V gene has CDR1 MDHEN and CDR2 SYDVKM.

V gene TRBV14 combines with J gene TRBJ1-1; D may be TRBD1 (6 bases). The CDR3 has 15 amino acids. Deletions cut 3 bases from V and 4 bases from J, with 15 bases between. Looked up from germline, CDR1 is SGHDN and CDR2 is FVKESK. This chain's CDR3 is CASSHIGRGSTEAFF. CDR3 sequence (DNA): TGTGCCAGCAGCCATATTGGCAGGGGAAGCACTGAAGCTTTCTTT.

The V gene is TRBV10-3, the J gene TRBJ1-3; no firm D call. The V gene lost 5 bases and the J gene lost 0 bases, with 11 bases spanning the gap. The length of the CDR3 is 15 residues. Germline CDR1 and CDR2: ENHRY and SYGVKD. The CDR3 nucleotides read TGTGCCATCAGTCAATCAGCCTCCTCTGGAAACACCATATATTTT. Protein sequence: CAISQSASSGNTIYF.

This chain uses TRBV13 with TRBJ2-1, with no clear D. CDR3 length equals 15 residues. Between the trimmed V and J ends, which lost 5 bases and 4 bases, there was a span of 15 bases. Germline-derived CDR1 and CDR2 are PRHDT and FYEKMQ (reference sequence). In DNA, the CDR3 is TGTGCCAGCAGCCCGACCCCGACCAGGTACAATGAGCAGTTCTTC. Its translation: CASSPTPTRYNEQFF. Complete variable domain (other parts from reference TRBV13 and TRBJ2-1): AAGVIQSPRHLIKEKRETATLKCYPIPRHDTVYWYQQGPGQDPQFLISFYEKMQSDKGSIPDRFSAQQFSDYHSELNMSSLELGDSALYFCASSPTPTRYNEQFFGPGTRLTVL.

J is TRBJ2-1 and V is TRBV18; 8 bases are a match to TRBD2. Per germline, CDR1 KGHSH and CDR2 LQKENI. This CDR3 is 11 amino acids long. The V segment lost 6 bases and the J segment 8 bases; nucleotides outside the gene matches: 0. CDR3 nucleotide sequence: TGTGCCAGCTCCGGGGGGGATGAGCAGTTCTTC. Translation: CASSGGDEQFF.

The CDR3 nucleotides read TGTGCCACCAGCAGAGATAGGGCGGCTGGGGCCCAGTACTTC. Translated: CATSRDRAAGAQYF. This chain links TRBV15 with TRBJ2-5; D not certain. Germline values: CDR1 LNHNV, CDR2 YYDKDF (reference sequence). Trimming took off 0 bases at V and 9 bases at J, with 14 bases between the two ends. The CDR3 is made up of 14 amino acids. Variable domain in full (rest from reference TRBV15 and TRBJ2-5): DAMVIQNPRYQVTQFGKPVTLSCSQTLNHNVMYWYQQKSSQAPKLLFHYYDKDFNNEADTPDNFQSRRPNTSFCFLDIRSPGLGDTAMYLCATSRDRAAGAQYFGPGTRLLVL.

DNA for the CDR3: TGTGCCAGCAGTGGACTAGTCGATGAGCAGTTCTTC. Translation: CASSGLVDEQFF. The rearrangement links TRBV6-2 or TRBV6-3 to TRBJ2-1, with 7 bases matching TRBD2. Germline V gene data show CDR1 as MNHEY and CDR2 as SVGEGT. The ends lost 5 bases at V and 8 bases at J; junction bases unmatched: 3. CDR3 length: 12 residues.

V is TRBV11-2 and J is TRBJ1-5; no reliable D call. The V end was cut by 4 bases, the J end by 3 bases, with 13 bases between. In germline, CDR1 is SGHAT, CDR2 FQNNGV. The CDR3 loop spans 15 amino acids. The CDR3 DNA reads as TGTGCCAGCAGCTATACAGACGGAATCAATCAGCCCCAGCATTTT. It encodes CASSYTDGINQPQHF.

The count of this clone is one. This rearrangement joins TRBV2 to TRBJ2-3; D might be TRBD2 (6 bases). The CDR3 is 14 amino acids. Germline-derived CDR1 and CDR2 are SNHLY and FYNNEI. Written as DNA, the CDR3 is TGTGCGGGGAGGCAGCACCCTCGACAGGATACGCAGTATTTT. It encodes CAGRQHPRQDTQYF.

This clone was observed a few times. The rearrangement links TRBV7-7 to TRBJ1-4; TRBD1 aligns across 11 bases. This CDR3 spans 15 amino acids. The germline V gene has CDR1 SSHAT and CDR2 FNYEAQ (reference sequence). V lost 4 bases, J lost 7 bases, and 5 bases stayed unmatched. The CDR3 nucleotides read TGTGCCAGCAGCTCCGGGACAGGGGGAAGTGAAAAACTGTTTTTT. Translating it yields CASSSGTGGSEKLFF. Variable domain in full (rest from reference TRBV7-7 and TRBJ1-4): GAGVSQSPRYKVTKRGQDVTLRCDPISSHATLYWYQQALGQGPEFLTYFNYEAQPDKSGLPSDRFSAERPEGSISTLTIQRTEQRDSAMYRCASSSGTGGSEKLFFGSGTQLSVL.

This chain connects TRBV4-2 to TRBJ2-1; 14 bases are shared with TRBD2. CDR3 length equals 15 residues. Germline-derived CDR1 and CDR2 are LGHNA and YNFKEQ. V lost 4 bases, J lost 9 bases, and 5 bases stayed unmatched. CDR3 residues: CASSRPGTSGGEQFF. The DNA of the CDR3 is TGTGCCAGCAGCCGACCCGGGACTAGCGGGGGTGAGCAGTTCTTC.

The chain links TRBV20-1 to TRBJ1-5; perhaps TRBD1 as D (5 bases). CDR3 length equals 14 residues. CDR1 is DFQATT and CDR2 is SNEGSKA in the germline V gene (reference sequence). V gave up 3 bases and J gave up 7 bases, with 16 bases separating them. The CDR3 nucleotides read TGCAGTGCTAGTGATCCAACCGGGGGACAGCCCCAGCATTTT. Protein product: CSASDPTGGQPQHF.

The chain links TRBV18 to TRBJ1-5; no firm D call. Germline V gene sequence: CDR1 KGHSH, CDR2 LQKENI. Trimming left V 0 bases short and J 3 bases short, with 9 bases between. The CDR3 sequence is 15 residues long. The CDR3 DNA sequence: TGTGCCAGCTCACCACCCGGCGCATCCAATCAGCCCCAGCATTTT. Amino acid sequence: CASSPPGASNQPQHF. Variable domain in full (rest from reference TRBV18 and TRBJ1-5): NAGVMQNPRHLVRRRGQEARLRCSPMKGHSHVYWYRQLPEEGLKFMVYLQKENIIDESGMPKERFSAEFPKEGPSILRIQQVVRGDSAAYFCASSPPGASNQPQHFGDGTRLSIL.

The V call is TRBV5-1, the J call TRBJ1-3; TRBD1 matches at 7 bases. Germline-derived CDR1 and CDR2 are SGHRS and YFSETQ. The V segment lost 3 bases and the J segment 4 bases; nucleotides outside the gene matches: 7. The CDR3 contains 15 residues. The CDR3 spells CASSSDRAGGNTIYF. CDR3 bases: TGCGCCAGCAGCTCTGACAGGGCAGGAGGAAACACCATATATTTT.

V and J are TRBV15 and TRBJ1-1; the match to TRBD1 covers 7 bases. Trimming cost V 0 bases and J 10 bases; bases outside gene matches: 11. Looked up from germline, CDR1 is LNHNV and CDR2 is YYDKDF (reference sequence). The CDR3 has 15 amino acids. CDR3 region: CATSRDVGQAGRAFF. CDR3 nucleotide sequence: TGTGCCACCAGCAGAGATGTAGGACAGGCAGGGAGAGCTTTCTTT.

V is TRBV7-6 and J is TRBJ1-5; D unresolved. V lost 2 bases to trimming and J lost 3 bases, with 8 bases between them. From germline, CDR1 is SGHVS and CDR2 FNYEAQ. This CDR3 contains 14 residues. CDR3 protein: CASSLSRDNQPQHF. CDR3 coding DNA: TGTGCCAGCAGCTTATCCCGGGACAATCAGCCCCAGCATTTT.

The chain joins TRBV19 to TRBJ2-7; TRBD2 agrees at 13 bases. V gave up 3 bases and J gave up 5 bases; unmatched junction bases: 1. Germline V gives CDR1 LNHDA, CDR2 SQIVND (reference sequence). There are 14 residues in the CDR3. As DNA, the CDR3 is TGTGCCAGTAGTATGGGACTAGCGGGGAACGAGCAGTACTTC. Translating it yields CASSMGLAGNEQYF.

The chain is built from TRBV11-3 and TRBJ2-1; 10 bases are shared with TRBD2. The CDR3 totals 18 residues. CDR1 is SGHNT and CDR2 is YENEEA in the germline V gene. The V gene end was trimmed by 1 base and the J gene end by 1 base; junction bases not matched to a gene: 7. CDR3 nucleotide sequence: TGTGCCAGCAGCTTAGTCGGCTCTAGCGGGGGATCCTACAATGAGCAGTTCTTC. It is translated as CASSLVGSSGGSYNEQFF.